This T cell receptor (beta chain) is drawn from a study of T cells in localized non-small cell lung cancer. Whole-study findings and limits: Adjacent uninvolved lung had the highest clonality, suggesting focused antigen responses. Tumor samples were not multi-region, leaving intratumor heterogeneity unexcluded. The study linked higher blood T cell density to longer overall survival.

The germline V gene has CDR1 SGHRS and CDR2 YFSETQ. The V end lost 0 bases, the J end lost 0 bases, and 12 bases lay between the germline ends. The CDR3 has 16 residues. This clone was found once. The antigen remains undetermined. Measured with immunoSEQ multiplex PCR; TCRdb has only the in-frame clones, and not every one. The table records 86,000 or so clones, 84% of them present only once. The chain couples TRBV5-1 to TRBJ2-5; weak D call: TRBD1 (5 bases). This clonotype originated in a man aged 35 to 70 with stage I lung adenocarcinoma. The material was peripheral blood, obtained before any cancer treatment. The CDR3 DNA reads TGCGCCAGCAGCTTGGAGGGGTCTGTCAACCAAGAGACCCAGTACTTC. Translated: CASSLEGSVNQETQYF.